This T cell receptor beta chain was captured by sequencing in a study of blood T cell repertoires in COVID-19. The overall study: Collection of acute and convalescent COVID-19 samples took place in the United States, Italy and Spain.

Between the trimmed V and J ends, which lost 4 bases and 4 bases, there was a span of 14 bases. The CDR3 length is 13 residues. Germline V CDR1 and CDR2: GTSNPN, SVGIG (reference sequence). This table comes from immunoSEQ multiplex PCR, and its TCRdb copy is limited to in-frame clones, with some not included. This sample has some 150,000 clones; about 88% occur once, and the top ten carry around 5.4%. The TCR originated in a human donor in a cohort sampled during active COVID-19. Sample: peripheral blood. V gene TRBV30 combines with J gene TRBJ2-7; TRBD1 is a possible D gene (6 bases). This chain's CDR3 is CAWIPGDGYEQYF. The CDR3 DNA is TGTGCCTGGATCCCAGGGGATGGTTACGAGCAGTACTTC.